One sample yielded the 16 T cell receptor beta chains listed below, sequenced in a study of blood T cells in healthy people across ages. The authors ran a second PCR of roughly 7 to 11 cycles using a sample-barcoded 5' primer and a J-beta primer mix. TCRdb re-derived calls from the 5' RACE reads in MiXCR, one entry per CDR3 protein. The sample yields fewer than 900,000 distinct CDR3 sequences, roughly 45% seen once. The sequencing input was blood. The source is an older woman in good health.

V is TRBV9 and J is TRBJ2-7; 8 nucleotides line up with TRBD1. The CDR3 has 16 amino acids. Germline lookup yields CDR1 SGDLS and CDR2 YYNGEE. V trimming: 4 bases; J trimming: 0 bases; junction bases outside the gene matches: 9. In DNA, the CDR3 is TGTGCCAGCAGCACTTCAGGGGGCGCCGCCTCCTACGAGCAGTACTTC. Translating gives CASSTSGGAASYEQYF. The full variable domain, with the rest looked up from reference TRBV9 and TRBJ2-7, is DSGVTQTPKHLITATGQRVTLRCSPRSGDLSVYWYQQSLDQGLQFLIQYYNGEERAKGNILERFSAQQFPDLHSELNLSSLELGDSALYFCASSTSGGAASYEQYFGPGTRLTVT.

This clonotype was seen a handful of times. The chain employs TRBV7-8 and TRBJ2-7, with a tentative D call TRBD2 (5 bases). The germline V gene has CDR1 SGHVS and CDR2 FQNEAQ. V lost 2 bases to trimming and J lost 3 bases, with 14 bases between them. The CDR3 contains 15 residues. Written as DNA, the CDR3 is TGTGCCAGCAGCTTAACACCGGGAAAAAACTACGAGCAGTACTTC. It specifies CASSLTPGKNYEQYF. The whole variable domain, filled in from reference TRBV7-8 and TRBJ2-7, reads GAGVSQSPRYKVAKRGQDVALRCDPISGHVSLFWYQQALGQGPEFLTYFQNEAQLDKSGLPSDRFFAERPEGSVSTLKIQRTQQEDSAVYLCASSLTPGKNYEQYFGPGTRLTVT.

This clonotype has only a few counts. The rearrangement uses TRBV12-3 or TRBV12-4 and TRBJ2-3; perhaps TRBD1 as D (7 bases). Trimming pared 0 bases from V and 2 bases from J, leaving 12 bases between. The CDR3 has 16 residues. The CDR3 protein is CASSLAQGGNTDTQYF. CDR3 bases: TGTGCCAGCAGTTTAGCGCAGGGGGGTAACACAGATACGCAGTATTTT.

CDR3 sequence reads: CASSLGYSTGILMGEAFF. For the CDR3, the DNA is TGTGCCAGCAGCTTAGGATACAGCACGGGGATCTTAATGGGGGAAGCTTTCTTT. This rearrangement joins TRBV7-9 to TRBJ1-1, with D hard to call. CDR1 and CDR2 from the germline V gene are SEHNR and FQNEAQ (reference sequence). The CDR3 has 18 residues. Trimming left V 1 base short and J 8 bases short, with 26 bases between.

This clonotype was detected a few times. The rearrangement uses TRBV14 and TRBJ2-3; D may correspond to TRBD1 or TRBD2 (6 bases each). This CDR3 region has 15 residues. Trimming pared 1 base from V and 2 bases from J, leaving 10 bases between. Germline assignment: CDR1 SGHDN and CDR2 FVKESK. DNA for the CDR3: TGTGCCAGCAGCCAAGGAGGGGGGCTCACAGATACGCAGTATTTT. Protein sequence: CASSQGGGLTDTQYF.

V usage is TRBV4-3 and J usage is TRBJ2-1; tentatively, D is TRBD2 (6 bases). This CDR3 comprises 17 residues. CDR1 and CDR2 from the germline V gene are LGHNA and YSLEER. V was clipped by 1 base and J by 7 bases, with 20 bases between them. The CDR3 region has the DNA TGCGCCAGCAGCCAAGTACTAGCAGGAGGGCCAGAGAATGAGCAGTTCTTC. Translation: CASSQVLAGGPENEQFF.

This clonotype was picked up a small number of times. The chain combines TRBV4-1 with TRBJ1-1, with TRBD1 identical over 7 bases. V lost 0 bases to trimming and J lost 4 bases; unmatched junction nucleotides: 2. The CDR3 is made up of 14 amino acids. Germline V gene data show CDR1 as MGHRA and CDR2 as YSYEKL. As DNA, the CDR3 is TGCGCCAGCAGCCAAGACACAGGGGCCACTGAAGCTTTCTTT. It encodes CASSQDTGATEAFF.

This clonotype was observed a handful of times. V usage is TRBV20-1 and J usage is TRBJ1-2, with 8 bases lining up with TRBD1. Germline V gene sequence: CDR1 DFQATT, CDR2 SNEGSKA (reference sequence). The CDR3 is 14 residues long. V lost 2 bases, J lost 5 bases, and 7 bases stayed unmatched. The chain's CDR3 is CSARPGQDLYGYTF. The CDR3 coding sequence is TGCAGTGCTAGACCGGGACAGGATTTATATGGCTACACCTTC.

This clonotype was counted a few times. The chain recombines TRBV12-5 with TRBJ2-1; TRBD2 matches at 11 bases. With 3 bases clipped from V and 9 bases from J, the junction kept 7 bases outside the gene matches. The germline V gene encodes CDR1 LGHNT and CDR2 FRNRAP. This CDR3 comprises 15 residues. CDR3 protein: CASGFLGLAGGEQFF. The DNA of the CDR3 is TGTGCTAGTGGTTTTCTCGGGCTAGCGGGAGGTGAGCAGTTCTTC.

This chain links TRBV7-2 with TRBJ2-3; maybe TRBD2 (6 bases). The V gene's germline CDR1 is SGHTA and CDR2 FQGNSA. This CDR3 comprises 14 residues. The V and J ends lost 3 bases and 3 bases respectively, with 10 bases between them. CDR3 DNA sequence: TGTGCCAGCAGCTTCGTACTAGCTACAGATACGCAGTATTTT. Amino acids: CASSFVLATDTQYF.

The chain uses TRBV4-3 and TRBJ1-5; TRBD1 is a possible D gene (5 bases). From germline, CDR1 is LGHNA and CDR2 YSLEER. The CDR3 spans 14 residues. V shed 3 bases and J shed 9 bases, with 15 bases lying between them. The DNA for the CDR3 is TGCGCCAGCAGCCAGGACGGGGGTACAGGGCCCCAGCATTTT. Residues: CASSQDGGTGPQHF.

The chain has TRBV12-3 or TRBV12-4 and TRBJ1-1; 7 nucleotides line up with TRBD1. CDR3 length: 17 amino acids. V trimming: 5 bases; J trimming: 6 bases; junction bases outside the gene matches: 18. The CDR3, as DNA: TGTGCCAGCAGTCCGCCGAGATCTGCGGGGACAGACGCTGAAGCTTTCTTT. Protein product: CASSPPRSAGTDAEAFF.

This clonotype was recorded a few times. The CDR3 reads CSARGGNSGSPETQYF. CDR3 sequence (DNA): TGCAGTGCTAGAGGGGGTAATAGCGGGAGTCCAGAGACCCAGTACTTC. The V call is TRBV20-1, the J call TRBJ2-5, with 9 nucleotides matching TRBD2. The CDR3 has 16 amino acids. With 1 base clipped from V and 4 bases from J, the junction kept 10 bases outside the gene matches. From germline, CDR1 is DFQATT and CDR2 SNEGSKA (reference sequence).

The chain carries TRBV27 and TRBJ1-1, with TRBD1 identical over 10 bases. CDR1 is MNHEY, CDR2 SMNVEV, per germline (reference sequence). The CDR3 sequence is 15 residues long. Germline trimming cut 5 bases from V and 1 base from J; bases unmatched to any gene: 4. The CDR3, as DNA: TGTGCCAGCAGTCACCGACAGGGGGCGAACACTGAAGCTTTCTTT. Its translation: CASSHRQGANTEAFF.

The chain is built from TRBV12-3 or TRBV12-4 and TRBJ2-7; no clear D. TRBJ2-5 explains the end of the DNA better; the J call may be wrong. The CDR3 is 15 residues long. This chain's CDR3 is CASSSTQETDETQYF. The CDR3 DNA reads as TGTGCCAGCAGTTCGACCCAAGAAACGGATGAGACCCAGTACTTC.

CDR3 nucleotide sequence: TGTGCCAGCAGCATGGACAGCTTTGCAACTAATGAAAAACTGTTTTTT. Protein product: CASSMDSFATNEKLFF. V usage is TRBV7-2 and J usage is TRBJ1-4; D is possibly TRBD1 (6 bases). Trimming left V 5 bases short and J 0 bases short, with 13 bases between. The CDR3 is 16 amino acids. CDR1 SGHTA and CDR2 FQGNSA come from the germline V gene. Filled out from reference TRBV7-2 and TRBJ1-4, the complete variable domain reads GAGVSQSPSNKVTEKGKDVELRCDPISGHTALYWYRQSLGQGLEFLIYFQGNSAPDKSGLPSDRFSAERTGGSVSTLTIQRTQQEDSAVYLCASSMDSFATNEKLFFGSGTQLSVL.